This passage covers 21 T cell receptor beta chains from one sample sequenced in a study of post-analysis software for immune sequencing data. General study findings and limits: Compared with controls, patients had more of 4 or 5 TRBV segments, including TRBV5-6, TRBV5-1 and TRBV20-1.

What these receptors recognize is not known. Each TCR beta cDNA library carried unique molecular identifiers. MiXCR, applied by TCRdb to the PCR reads, yields one record per CDR3 protein. Of approximately 730,000 distinct CDR3 sequences in the sample, approximately 44% were seen once. The sample was blood. These TCRs come from a girl aged 5-17 years with multiple sclerosis.

The chain carries TRBV7-2 and TRBJ2-7; D remains ambiguous. With 0 bases removed from V and 7 bases from J, the gap between germline ends came to 10 bases. CDR1 and CDR2 from the germline V gene are SGHTA and FQGNSA. The CDR3 totals 13 residues. This chain's CDR3 is CASSLAARNEQYF. The CDR3 nucleotides read TGTGCCAGCAGCTTAGCGGCGAGGAATGAGCAGTACTTC. Looking up the rest from reference TRBV7-2 and TRBJ2-7 gives the full variable domain: GAGVSQSPSNKVTEKGKDVELRCDPISGHTALYWYRQSLGQGLEFLIYFQGNSAPDKSGLPSDRFSAERTGGSVSTLTIQRTQQEDSAVYLCASSLAARNEQYFGPGTRLTVT.

This clonotype was seen only a few times. V is TRBV7-8 and J is TRBJ2-7; 12 bases map to TRBD2. The CDR3 contains 16 residues. Germline lookup yields CDR1 SGHVS and CDR2 FQNEAQ. The junction had 8 bases not matched to a gene; V was cut back by 1 base and J by 7 bases. This CDR3 reads CASSLEPGLAGWEQYF. The CDR3 DNA is TGTGCCAGCAGCTTAGAGCCGGGACTAGCGGGTTGGGAGCAGTACTTC.

The table lists this clonotype with a few counts. The V and J genes are TRBV7-2 and TRBJ2-7; no clear D gene. CDR3 length equals 14 residues. With 3 bases removed from V and 2 bases from J, the gap between germline ends came to 11 bases. CDR1 and CDR2 from the germline V gene are SGHTA and FQGNSA. The chain's CDR3 is CASSLGQPPYEQYF. CDR3 DNA sequence: TGTGCCAGCAGCTTGGGTCAGCCTCCCTACGAGCAGTACTTC.

The chain is built from TRBV6-1 and TRBJ1-5; no reliable D call. The V end lost 1 base, the J end lost 4 bases, and 8 bases lay between the germline ends. Germline-derived CDR1 and CDR2 are MNHNS and SASEGT. This CDR3 comprises 14 residues. CDR3 sequence reads: CASSEDRGNQPQHF. DNA for the CDR3: TGTGCCAGCAGTGAAGATCGGGGAAATCAGCCCCAGCATTTT.

The chain combines TRBV5-1 with TRBJ1-4; a weak D match, TRBD1 (5 bases). The CDR3 is 13 amino acids. Trimming stripped 4 bases from V and 7 bases from J, with 11 bases between. Germline CDR1 reads SGHRS; CDR2 reads YFSETQ. The CDR3: CASSHLGGEKLFF. CDR3 DNA: TGCGCCAGCAGCCATCTCGGGGGTGAAAAACTGTTTTTT.

The genes are TRBV11-3 and TRBJ1-2, with D possibly TRBD1 on 5 matching bases. Germline V CDR1 and CDR2: SGHNT, YENEEA. The CDR3 contains 14 residues. V was trimmed by 6 bases and J by 0 bases, leaving 11 bases between them. DNA for the CDR3: TGTGCCAGCAGTTCAGGGTGGACTAACTATGGCTACACCTTC. It yields the protein CASSSGWTNYGYTF. Using reference TRBV11-3 and TRBJ1-2 for the parts outside the CDR3, the full variable domain is EAGVVQSPRYKIIEKKQPVAFWCNPISGHNTLYWYLQNLGQGPELLIRYENEEAVDDSQLPKDRFSAERLKGVDSTLKIQPAELGDSAVYLCASSSGWTNYGYTFGSGTRLTVV.

This clonotype was seen only a few times. The germline gene is not matched at one end of the junction; a read error may be the cause. The V and J genes are TRBV7-7 and TRBJ2-5; no firm D call. The CDR3 totals 13 residues. Per germline, CDR1 SSHAT and CDR2 FNYEAQ (reference sequence). The DNA of the CDR3 is TGTGCTAGCAGCTTAGTGCCGGGTGCGCCCCAGTACTTC. Protein: CASSLVPGAPQYF.

With regard to this clonotype: The junction shows a germline mismatch at one end, possibly a read error. The chain uses TRBV27 and TRBJ2-7; 7 bases are shared with TRBD1. The CDR3 is 14 amino acids. Germline V gene data show CDR1 as MNHEY and CDR2 as SMNVEV (reference sequence). CDR3 sequence reads: CATHVMGQPYEQYF. CDR3 nucleotides: TGCGCCACCCATGTAATGGGACAGCCTTACGAGCAGTACTTC.

The chain carries TRBV5-1 and TRBJ2-5, with TRBD2 identical over 8 bases. From germline, CDR1 is SGHRS and CDR2 YFSETQ. This CDR3 is 15 amino acids long. The junction had 10 bases not matched to a gene; V was cut back by 4 bases and J by 5 bases. Here the CDR3 DNA reads TGCGCCAGCAGCGCAATACTAGGGACTAGGGAGACCCAGTACTTC. Encoded protein: CASSAILGTRETQYF.

The rearrangement joins TRBV3-1 to TRBJ2-5, with 8 bases lining up with TRBD1. Trimming at V came to 0 bases and at J to 3 bases, leaving 9 bases not matched to a gene. Germline V gene lookup returns CDR1 LGHDT and CDR2 YNNKEL (reference sequence). The CDR3 has 17 amino acids. The CDR3 protein is CASSQDWAPGQEETQYF. Written as DNA, the CDR3 is TGTGCCAGCAGCCAAGATTGGGCCCCGGGACAGGAAGAGACCCAGTACTTC.

A few counts support this clonotype. The chain couples TRBV11-2 to TRBJ2-7, with 8 positions matching TRBD1. The junction had 11 bases not matched to a gene; V was cut back by 5 bases and J by 2 bases. The CDR3 is made up of 16 amino acids. Germline V gene sequence: CDR1 SGHAT, CDR2 FQNNGV. DNA of the CDR3: TGTGCCAGCAGCGCGGGTGGGACAGGACTCCCCTACGAGCAGTACTTC. Its translation is CASSAGGTGLPYEQYF.

The V and J genes are TRBV20-1 and TRBJ2-3, with D uncertain. Per the germline V gene, CDR1 is DFQATT and CDR2 is SNEGSKA (reference sequence). This CDR3 is built from 12 residues. Trimming cost V 7 bases and J 2 bases, with 10 bases left between them. The chain's CDR3 is CSVRPNTDTQYF. The CDR3 DNA sequence: TGCAGTGTTAGGCCTAACACAGATACGCAGTATTTT.

The V call is TRBV12-3 or TRBV12-4, the J call TRBJ2-1; 12 nucleotides agree with TRBD2. The CDR3 is 17 residues long. J lost 5 bases, V lost 5 bases, and 10 bases had no gene match. The CDR3 is CASSPETSGRPNNEQFF. The DNA for the CDR3 is TGTGCCAGCAGTCCCGAGACTAGCGGGAGACCCAACAATGAGCAGTTCTTC.

Comments on this clonotype: The junction does not match germline at one end; this may be a read error. V is TRBV29-1 and J is TRBJ2-1, with 10 bases fitting TRBD2. The length of the CDR3 is 15 residues. CDR1 SQVTM and CDR2 ANQGSEA come from the germline V gene. The CDR3 DNA follows: TGCAGCGTGGAAGAGGGAGCGGGAGGGACCTCTGAGCAGTTCTTC. This translates into CSVEEGAGGTSEQFF.

Concerning this clonotype: At one end the junction does not follow the germline gene, possibly because of a read error. The V call is TRBV20-1, the J call TRBJ2-7, with 15 bases matching TRBD2. CDR1 DFQATT and CDR2 SNEGSKA come from the germline V gene (reference sequence). This CDR3 has 14 residues. The CDR3 nucleotides are TGCAGTGTTCGTCGGACTAGCGGGAGGGACGAGCGGTACTTC. Encoded protein: CSVRRTSGRDERYF.

The rearrangement joins TRBV20-1 to TRBJ2-3; TRBD2 matches 9 bases. The CDR3 extends over 14 amino acids. The J segment lost 6 bases and the V segment lost 6 bases, leaving 10 bases of the junction unmatched. Germline values: CDR1 DFQATT, CDR2 SNEGSKA (reference sequence). CDR3 sequence: CSALLAGDADTQYF. Written as DNA, the CDR3 is TGCAGTGCCCTACTAGCGGGCGATGCTGATACGCAGTATTTT.

V is TRBV27 and J is TRBJ1-1; 9 nucleotides align to TRBD1. There are 14 residues in the CDR3. V lost 6 bases and J lost 4; bases outside the gene matches: 6. Germline-derived CDR1 and CDR2 are MNHEY and SMNVEV (reference sequence). The CDR3 DNA reads as TGTGCCAGCAGAAAGGGACAGGGTGGCACTGAAGCTTTCTTT. As protein: CASRKGQGGTEAFF.

This clonotype was recorded a few times. The gene calls are TRBV28 and TRBJ2-7; D is tentatively TRBD1 or TRBD2 (5 bases each). Trimming cost V 1 base and J 5 bases, with 18 bases left between them. This CDR3 region has 16 residues. CDR1 is MDHEN, CDR2 SYDVKM, per germline. The CDR3 DNA reads TGTGCCAGCAGTTTATCGAACGGGCGAATGGGGGACGAGCAGTACTTC. Translating it yields CASSLSNGRMGDEQYF.

This clonotype was counted a few times. The gene calls are TRBV9 and TRBJ1-1; the D gene is possibly TRBD1 (5 bases). There are 14 residues in the CDR3. Germline CDR1 reads SGDLS; CDR2 reads YYNGEE. Trimming shortened V by 0 bases and J by 3 bases, and 9 bases separated the two germline ends. CDR3 DNA: TGTGCCAGCAGCGTAGGGCCAGGGCACACTGAAGCTTTCTTT. Protein: CASSVGPGHTEAFF.

The chain has TRBV20-1 and TRBJ2-1; 7 bases fit TRBD2. Germline V lookup: CDR1 DFQATT, CDR2 SNEGSKA (reference sequence). Trimming at V came to 0 bases and at J to 4 bases, leaving 12 bases not matched to a gene. CDR3 length: 17 residues. The chain's CDR3 is CSARDIVGRGTYNEQFF. DNA for the CDR3: TGCAGTGCTAGAGATATCGTAGGGCGGGGGACTTACAATGAGCAGTTCTTC.

The chain links TRBV6-6 to TRBJ2-5; possibly TRBD1 for D (5 bases). The DNA matches TRBJ2-7 better at its end, which makes the J call doubtful. This CDR3 region has 14 residues. CDR1 and CDR2 (germline): MNHNY, SVGAGI (reference sequence). The chain's CDR3 is CASSYVRQMYEQYF. The CDR3 DNA follows: TGTGCCAGCAGTTACGTACGACAGATGTACGAGCAGTACTTC.